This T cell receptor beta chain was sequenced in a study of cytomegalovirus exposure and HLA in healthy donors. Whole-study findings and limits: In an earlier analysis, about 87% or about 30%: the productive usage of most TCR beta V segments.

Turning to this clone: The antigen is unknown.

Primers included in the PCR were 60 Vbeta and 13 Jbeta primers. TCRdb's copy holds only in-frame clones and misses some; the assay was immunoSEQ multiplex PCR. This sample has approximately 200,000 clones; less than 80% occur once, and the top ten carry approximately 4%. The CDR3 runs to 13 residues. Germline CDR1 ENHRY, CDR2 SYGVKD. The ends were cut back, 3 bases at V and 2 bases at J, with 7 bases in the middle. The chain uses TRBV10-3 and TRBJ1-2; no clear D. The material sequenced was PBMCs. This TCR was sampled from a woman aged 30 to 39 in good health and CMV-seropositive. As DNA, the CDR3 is TGTGCCATCAGTGAAGGCAGGAACTATGGCTACACCTTC. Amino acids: CAISEGRNYGYTF.